These 10 T cell receptor beta chains were sequenced from one sample in a study of beta chain features in type 1 diabetes. Antigens of these TCRs are unknown. Notes on the study in general: In all four CD4+ subsets, TCRB CDR3 length was significantly, moderately reduced in type 1 diabetes.

Investigators reverse transcribed all isolated RNA, so they sequenced expressed TCRB transcripts. Measured with immunoSEQ multiplex PCR; TCRdb has only the in-frame clones, and not every one. The sample consists of some 350,000 clones, around a tenth of them appearing once. The sequencing input was central memory CD4+ T cells from blood. These receptors were taken from a man aged 30 to 45 with type 1 diabetes.

The chain employs TRBV19 and TRBJ1-1; tentatively, D is TRBD1 (6 bases). The CDR3 spans 17 residues. V lost 5 bases to trimming and J lost 4 bases, with 23 bases between them. CDR1 and CDR2 (germline): LNHDA, SQIVND (reference sequence). CDR3 DNA sequence: TGTGCCAGTAGTCTCTACTCTACCAGGGGAGCTAGCACTGAAGCTTTCTTT. Protein product: CASSLYSTRGASTEAFF.

This clone was counted many times. J is TRBJ2-3 and V is TRBV28; no clear D gene. Per the germline V gene, CDR1 is MDHEN and CDR2 is SYDVKM. This CDR3 has 14 amino acids. Trimming took off 3 bases at V and 6 bases at J, with 13 bases between the two ends. CDR3 sequence (DNA): TGTGCCAGCAGTTTGGGCATGTCCGGGGATACGCAGTATTTT. Translated, it gives CASSLGMSGDTQYF.

The sample holds a few counts of this clone. J is TRBJ2-2 and V is TRBV7-2, with D perhaps TRBD2 (6 bases). The ends were cut back, 3 bases at V and 1 base at J, with 9 bases in the middle. Germline CDR1 SGHTA, CDR2 FQGNSA. The CDR3 sequence is 15 residues long. The CDR3 sequence is CASSLGLWNTGELFF. The CDR3 DNA is TGTGCCAGCAGCTTGGGACTCTGGAACACCGGGGAGCTGTTTTTT.

This clone was seen more than once but under ten times. The gene calls are TRBV7-9 and TRBJ2-5; TRBD2 matches at 13 bases. Germline V lookup: CDR1 SEHNR, CDR2 FQNEAQ (reference sequence). This CDR3 is 17 amino acids long. Trimming took 5 bases from V and 0 from J; bases not matched to a gene: 6. The CDR3 is CASSVGTSGVYQETQYF. The CDR3 nucleotides read TGTGCCAGCAGCGTAGGGACTAGCGGGGTCTACCAAGAGACCCAGTACTTC.

This chain joins TRBV7-2 and TRBJ2-1; no clear D gene. Germline V lookup: CDR1 SGHTA, CDR2 FQGNSA. V was clipped by 6 bases and J by 5 bases, with 11 bases between them. The CDR3 has 13 residues. CDR3 region: CASSLNGNNEQFF. DNA for the CDR3: TGTGCCAGCAGTCTAAACGGCAACAATGAGCAGTTCTTC.

This clone was seen many times. The J gene is TRBJ2-3, the V gene TRBV7-6; D might be TRBD2 (5 bases). V was cut by 5 bases and J by 2 bases, with 14 bases left in between. The CDR3 length is 15 residues. Looked up from germline, CDR1 is SGHVS and CDR2 is FNYEAQ. For the CDR3, the DNA is TGTGCCAGCAGCCCCCGGGCGGGCTACACAGATACGCAGTATTTT. It encodes CASSPRAGYTDTQYF.

With respect to this clone: Additional DNA sequences in this sample encode the identical CDR3. The CDR3 bases are TGCAGCGCGGGGACAGGGGGCGGCACCGGGGAGCTGTTTTTT. Amino acid sequence: CSAGTGGGTGELFF. J is TRBJ2-2 and V is TRBV29-1, with 12 nucleotides matching TRBD1. Germline lookup yields CDR1 SQVTM and CDR2 ANQGSEA. The CDR3 has 14 amino acids. The trim removed 7 bases at V and 4 bases at J, leaving 4 bases unmatched.

The CDR3 loop is CASNPTGGEKLFF. The CDR3 DNA is TGTGCCAGTAATCCCACAGGAGGCGAAAAACTGTTTTTT. This sequence joins TRBV19 and TRBJ1-4, with D perhaps TRBD1 (5 bases). V was cut by 7 bases and J by 8 bases, with 14 bases left in between. CDR3 size: 13 residues. The germline CDR1 and CDR2 sequences are LNHDA and SQIVND (reference sequence).

This clone occurred many times. The chain joins TRBV29-1 to TRBJ2-7, with D possibly being TRBD1 or TRBD2 (5 bases each). This CDR3 has 13 residues. The V gene lost 6 bases and the J gene lost 2 bases, with 14 bases spanning the gap. Germline V gene lookup returns CDR1 SQVTM and CDR2 ANQGSEA. Here the CDR3 reads CSVAREYPYEQYF. The CDR3 DNA sequence: TGCAGCGTCGCCAGGGAGTACCCCTACGAGCAGTACTTC.

This clone was counted only a few times. V usage is TRBV11-3 and J usage is TRBJ2-7, with TRBD1 identical over 10 bases. Germline V gene lookup returns CDR1 SGHNT and CDR2 YENEEA. The J segment lost 9 bases and the V segment lost 4 bases, leaving 6 bases of the junction unmatched. The CDR3 is made up of 13 amino acids. In DNA, the CDR3 is TGTGCCAGCAGCTCGGGACAGGGGAGTGTGCAGTACTTC. Protein: CASSSGQGSVQYF.